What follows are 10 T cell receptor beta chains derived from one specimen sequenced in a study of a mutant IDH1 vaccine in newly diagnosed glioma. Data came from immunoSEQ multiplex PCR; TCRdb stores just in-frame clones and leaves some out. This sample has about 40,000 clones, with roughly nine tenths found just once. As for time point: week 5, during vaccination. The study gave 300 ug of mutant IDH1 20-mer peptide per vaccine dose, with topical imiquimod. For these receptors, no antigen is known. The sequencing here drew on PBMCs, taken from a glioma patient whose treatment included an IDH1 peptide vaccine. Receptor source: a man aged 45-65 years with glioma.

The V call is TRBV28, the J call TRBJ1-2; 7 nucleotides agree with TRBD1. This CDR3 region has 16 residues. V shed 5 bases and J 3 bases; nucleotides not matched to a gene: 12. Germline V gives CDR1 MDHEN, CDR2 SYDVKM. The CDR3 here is CASSPPLTGWDYGYTF. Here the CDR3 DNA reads TGTGCCAGCAGTCCGCCGCTGACAGGGTGGGACTATGGCTACACCTTC.

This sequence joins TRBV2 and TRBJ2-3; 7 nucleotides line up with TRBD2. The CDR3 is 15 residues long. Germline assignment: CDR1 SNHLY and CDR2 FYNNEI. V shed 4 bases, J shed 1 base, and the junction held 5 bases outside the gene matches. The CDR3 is CASSAGLGGTDTQYF. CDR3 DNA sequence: TGTGCCAGCAGTGCAGGACTAGGGGGCACAGATACGCAGTATTTT.

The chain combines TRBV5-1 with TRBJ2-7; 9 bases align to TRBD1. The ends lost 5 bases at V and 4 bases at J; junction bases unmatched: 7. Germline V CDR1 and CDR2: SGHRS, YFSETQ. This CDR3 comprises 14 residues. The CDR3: CASRAPGQGYEQYF. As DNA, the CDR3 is TGCGCCAGCAGGGCGCCGGGACAGGGTTACGAGCAGTACTTC.

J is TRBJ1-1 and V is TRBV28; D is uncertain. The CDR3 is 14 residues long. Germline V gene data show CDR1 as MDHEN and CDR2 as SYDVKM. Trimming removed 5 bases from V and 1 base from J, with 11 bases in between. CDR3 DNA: TGTGCCAGCAGTCCTTGGACGGAGAACACTGAAGCTTTCTTT. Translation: CASSPWTENTEAFF.

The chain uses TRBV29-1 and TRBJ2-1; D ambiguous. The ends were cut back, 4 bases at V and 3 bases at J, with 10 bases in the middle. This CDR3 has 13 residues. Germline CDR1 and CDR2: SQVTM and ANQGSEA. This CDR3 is CSVGAGLYNEQFF. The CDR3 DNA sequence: TGCAGCGTTGGCGCAGGCCTCTACAATGAGCAGTTCTTC.

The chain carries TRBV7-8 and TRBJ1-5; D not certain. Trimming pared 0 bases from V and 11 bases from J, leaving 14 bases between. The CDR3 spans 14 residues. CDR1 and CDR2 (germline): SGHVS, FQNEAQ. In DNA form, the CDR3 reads TGTGCCAGCAGCTTAGCCTTAGGTGTAATTGCCCAGCATTTT. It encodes CASSLALGVIAQHF.

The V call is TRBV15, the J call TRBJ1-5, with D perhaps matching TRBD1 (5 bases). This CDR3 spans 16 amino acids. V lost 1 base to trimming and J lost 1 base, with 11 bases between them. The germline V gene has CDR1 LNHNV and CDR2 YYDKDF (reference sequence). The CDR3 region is CATSRGQQISNQPQHF. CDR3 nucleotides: TGTGCCACCAGCAGAGGACAGCAGATCAGCAATCAGCCCCAGCATTTT.

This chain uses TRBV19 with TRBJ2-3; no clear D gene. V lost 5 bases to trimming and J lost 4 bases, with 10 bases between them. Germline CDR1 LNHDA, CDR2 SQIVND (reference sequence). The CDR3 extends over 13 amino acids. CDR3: CASSVPPADTQYF. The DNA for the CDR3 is TGTGCCAGTAGTGTTCCGCCCGCAGATACGCAGTATTTT. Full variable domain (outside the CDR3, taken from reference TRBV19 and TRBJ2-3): DGGITQSPKYLFRKEGQNVTLSCEQNLNHDAMYWYRQDPGQGLRLIYYSQIVNDFQKGDIAEGYSVSREKKESFPLTVTSAQKNPTAFYLCASSVPPADTQYFGPGTRLTVL.

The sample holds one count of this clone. The CDR3 DNA reads as TGTGCCAGCAGTTCCCCCGGGACAGGGGGCCCCCGGGCTTTCTTT. Translating it yields CASSSPGTGGPRAFF. The rearrangement joins TRBV27 to TRBJ1-1; 12 bases are a match to TRBD1. This CDR3 has 15 residues. With V trimmed by 4 bases and J by 11 bases, 11 bases remained unmatched. CDR1 is MNHEY, CDR2 SMNVEV, per germline (reference sequence).

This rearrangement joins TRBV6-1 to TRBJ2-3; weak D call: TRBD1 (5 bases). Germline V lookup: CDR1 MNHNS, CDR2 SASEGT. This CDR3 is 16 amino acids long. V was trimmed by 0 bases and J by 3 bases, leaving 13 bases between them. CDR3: CASSEAYQGMTDTQYF. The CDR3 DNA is TGTGCCAGCAGTGAAGCATATCAGGGAATGACAGATACGCAGTATTTT.